The sample holds a few counts of the clone carrying this T cell receptor beta chain. Its specificity is not known. These data are taken from a study of CD8 T cells in ankylosing spondylitis. Study-wide results and caveats: Seemingly characteristic of ankylosing spondylitis blood was a TCR beta motif consisting of roughly 8 highly homologous variants.

The CDR3 consists of 14 residues. V was shortened by 0 bases and J by 5 bases, with 9 bases between the two germline ends. CDR1 and CDR2 from the germline V gene are SGDLS and YYNGEE. TCRdb fed the 5' RACE reads into MiXCR, producing one record per CDR3 protein. The sample gives 390,000 or so distinct CDR3 sequences, 20% to 25% of which show up once; less than 20% is in the top ten. This rearrangement joins TRBV9 to TRBJ2-1; D gene ambiguous. This sequence originates from a male donor with ankylosing spondylitis. Material for sequencing was blood, either unsorted or a sorted T cell fraction (not recorded which). The CDR3: CASSVGPWDNEQFF. As DNA, the CDR3 is TGTGCCAGCAGCGTAGGGCCCTGGGACAATGAGCAGTTCTTC.